The clone carrying this TCR beta chain was seen at least ten times. The antigen is not known. The germline gene is not matched at one end of the junction; a read error may be the cause. This specimen belongs to a study of blood T cells in healthy people across ages. The study's findings and limits: Donor CMV infection status was unknown, possibly confounding age-related changes in expanded clonotypes.

Per sample, no less than 5.5 micrograms of total RNA were extracted. Germline CDR1 MNHNS, CDR2 SASEGT. The CDR3 runs 12 residues. The authors ran a second PCR of 7 to 11 cycles using a sample-barcoded 5' primer and a J-beta primer mix. TCRdb processed the 5' RACE reads anew with MiXCR; each CDR3 protein has one entry. The sample consists of some 710,000 distinct CDR3 sequences, roughly 20% of them appearing once. This sequence originates from a man between 65 and 85 years old in good health. The specimen sequenced was blood. This chain uses TRBV6-1 with TRBJ1-2; D is ambiguous. The CDR3 loop is CASSEDVGRATF. The CDR3 region has the DNA TGTGCCAGCAGTGAAGACGTTGGCAGAGCCACATTC.